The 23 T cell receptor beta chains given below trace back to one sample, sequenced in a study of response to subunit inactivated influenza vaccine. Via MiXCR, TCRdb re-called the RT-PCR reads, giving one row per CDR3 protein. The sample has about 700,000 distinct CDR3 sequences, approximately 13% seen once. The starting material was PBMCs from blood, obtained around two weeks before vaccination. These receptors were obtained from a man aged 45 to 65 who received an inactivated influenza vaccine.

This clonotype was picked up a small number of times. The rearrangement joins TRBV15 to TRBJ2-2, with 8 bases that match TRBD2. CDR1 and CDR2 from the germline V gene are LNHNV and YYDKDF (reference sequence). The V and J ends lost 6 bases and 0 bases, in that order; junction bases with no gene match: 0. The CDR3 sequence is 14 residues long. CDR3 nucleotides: TGTGCCACCAGAGCGGGAGCGAACACCGGGGAGCTGTTTTTT. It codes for CATRAGANTGELFF. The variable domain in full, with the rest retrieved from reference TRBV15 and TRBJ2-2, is DAMVIQNPRYQVTQFGKPVTLSCSQTLNHNVMYWYQQKSSQAPKLLFHYYDKDFNNEADTPDNFQSRRPNTSFCFLDIRSPGLGDTAMYLCATRAGANTGELFFGEGSRLTVL.

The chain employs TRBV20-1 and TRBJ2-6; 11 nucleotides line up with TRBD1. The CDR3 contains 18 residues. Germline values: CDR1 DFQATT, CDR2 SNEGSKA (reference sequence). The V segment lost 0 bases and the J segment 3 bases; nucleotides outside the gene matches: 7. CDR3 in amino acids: CSAREGTGGIGGANVLTF. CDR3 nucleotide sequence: TGCAGTGCTAGAGAAGGGACAGGGGGGATAGGTGGGGCCAACGTCCTGACTTTC.

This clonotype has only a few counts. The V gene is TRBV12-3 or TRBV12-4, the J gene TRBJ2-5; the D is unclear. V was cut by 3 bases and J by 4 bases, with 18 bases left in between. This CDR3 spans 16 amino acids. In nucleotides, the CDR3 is TGTGCCAGCAGTTTGACACCTTCGCCGGTTAGAGAGACCCAGTACTTC. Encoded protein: CASSLTPSPVRETQYF.

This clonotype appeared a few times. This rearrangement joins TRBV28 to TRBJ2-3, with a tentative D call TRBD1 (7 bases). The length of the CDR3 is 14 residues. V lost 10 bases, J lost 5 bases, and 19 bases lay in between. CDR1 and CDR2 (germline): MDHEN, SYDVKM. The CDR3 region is CATRGASSIDTQYF. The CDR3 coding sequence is TGTGCCACCAGGGGGGCTAGCAGTATAGATACGCAGTATTTT. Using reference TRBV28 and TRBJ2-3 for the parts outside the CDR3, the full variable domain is DVKVTQSSRYLVKRTGEKVFLECVQDMDHENMFWYRQDPGLGLRLIYFSYDVKMKEKGDIPEGYSVSREKKERFSLILESASTNQTSMYLCATRGASSIDTQYFGPGTRLTVL.

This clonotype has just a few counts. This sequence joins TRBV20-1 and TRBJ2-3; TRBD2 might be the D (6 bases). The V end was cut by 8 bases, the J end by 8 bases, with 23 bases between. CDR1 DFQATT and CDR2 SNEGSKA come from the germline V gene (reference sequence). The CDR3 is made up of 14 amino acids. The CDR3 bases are TGCAGTACCGGCCCCAGTTGGGGGGAGAGTACGCAGTATTTT. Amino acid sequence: CSTGPSWGESTQYF.

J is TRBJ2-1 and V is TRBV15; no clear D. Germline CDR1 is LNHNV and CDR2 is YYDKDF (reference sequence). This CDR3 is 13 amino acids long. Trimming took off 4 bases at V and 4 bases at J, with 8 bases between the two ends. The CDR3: CATSTAEYNEQFF. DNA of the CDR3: TGTGCCACCAGCACCGCAGAATACAATGAGCAGTTCTTC.

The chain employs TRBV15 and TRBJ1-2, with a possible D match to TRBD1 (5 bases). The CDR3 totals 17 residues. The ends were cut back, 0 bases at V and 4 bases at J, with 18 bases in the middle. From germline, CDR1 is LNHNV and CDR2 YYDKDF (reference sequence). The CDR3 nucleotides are TGTGCCACCAGCAGAGATCAGGGTACTTACATATCCTATGGCTACACCTTC. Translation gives CATSRDQGTYISYGYTF.

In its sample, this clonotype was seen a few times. The CDR3, as DNA: TGCGCCAGCAGCTGGCGGGAGGGAGGCACAGATACGCAGTATTTT. Its translation: CASSWREGGTDTQYF. The V gene is TRBV5-1, the J gene TRBJ2-3, with 9 bases fitting TRBD2. Germline lookup yields CDR1 SGHRS and CDR2 YFSETQ. V gave up 3 bases and J gave up 1 base; unmatched junction bases: 3. The CDR3 contains 15 residues.

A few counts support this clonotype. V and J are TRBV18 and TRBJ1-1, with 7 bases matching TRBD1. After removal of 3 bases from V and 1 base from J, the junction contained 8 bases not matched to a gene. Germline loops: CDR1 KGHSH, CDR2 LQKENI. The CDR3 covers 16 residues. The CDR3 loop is CASSPRDRTPNTEAFF. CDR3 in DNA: TGTGCCAGCTCACCCCGGGACAGAACCCCGAACACTGAAGCTTTCTTT.

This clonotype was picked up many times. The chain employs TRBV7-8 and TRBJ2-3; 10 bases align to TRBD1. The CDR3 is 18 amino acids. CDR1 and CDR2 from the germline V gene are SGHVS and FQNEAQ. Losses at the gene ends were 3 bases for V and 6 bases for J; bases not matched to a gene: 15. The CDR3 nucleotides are TGTGCCAGCAGCTTTACCCCTGAGACAGGGGGCTATTACGATACGCAGTATTTT. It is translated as CASSFTPETGGYYDTQYF.

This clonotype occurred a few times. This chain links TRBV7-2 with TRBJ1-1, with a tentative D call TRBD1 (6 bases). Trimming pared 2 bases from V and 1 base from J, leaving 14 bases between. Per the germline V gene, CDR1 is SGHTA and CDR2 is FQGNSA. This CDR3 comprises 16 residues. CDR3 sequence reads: CASSLLGGGTNTEAFF. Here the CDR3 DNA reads TGTGCCAGCAGCTTATTAGGGGGAGGGACGAACACTGAAGCTTTCTTT.

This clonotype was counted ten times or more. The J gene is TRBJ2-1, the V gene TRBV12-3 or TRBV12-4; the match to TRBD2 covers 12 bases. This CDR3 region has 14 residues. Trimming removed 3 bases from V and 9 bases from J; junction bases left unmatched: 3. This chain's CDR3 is CASSLTSGRGEQFF. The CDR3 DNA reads TGTGCCAGCAGTTTGACTAGCGGGAGAGGTGAGCAGTTCTTC.

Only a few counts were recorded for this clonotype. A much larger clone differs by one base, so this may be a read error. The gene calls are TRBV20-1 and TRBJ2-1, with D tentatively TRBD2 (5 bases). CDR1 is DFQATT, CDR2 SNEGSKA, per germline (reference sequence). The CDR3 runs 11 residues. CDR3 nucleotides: TGCAGTGCTAGAATCCTGGGAGAGCAGTCCTTC. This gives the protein CSARILGEQSF.

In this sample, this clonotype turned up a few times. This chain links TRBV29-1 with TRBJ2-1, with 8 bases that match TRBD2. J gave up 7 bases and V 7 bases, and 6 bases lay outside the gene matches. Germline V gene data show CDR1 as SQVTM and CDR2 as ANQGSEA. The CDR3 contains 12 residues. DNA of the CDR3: TGCAGCGGTGCGGGAGGAATAAATGAGCAGTTCTTC. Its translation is CSGAGGINEQFF.

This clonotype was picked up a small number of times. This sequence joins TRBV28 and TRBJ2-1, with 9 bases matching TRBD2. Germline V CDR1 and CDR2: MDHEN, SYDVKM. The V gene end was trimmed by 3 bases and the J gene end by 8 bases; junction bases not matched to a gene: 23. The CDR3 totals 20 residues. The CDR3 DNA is TGTGCCAGCAGTTTTCTGAAGAAGGCTAGCGGGATTACCACCCGAGATGAGCAGTTCTTC. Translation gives CASSFLKKASGITTRDEQFF.

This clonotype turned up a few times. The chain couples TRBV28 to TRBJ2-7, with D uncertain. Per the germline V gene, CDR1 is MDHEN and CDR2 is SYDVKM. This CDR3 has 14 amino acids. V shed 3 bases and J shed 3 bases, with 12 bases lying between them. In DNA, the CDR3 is TGTGCCAGCAGTTTGAATAATAGACTCTACGAGCAGTACTTC. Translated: CASSLNNRLYEQYF.

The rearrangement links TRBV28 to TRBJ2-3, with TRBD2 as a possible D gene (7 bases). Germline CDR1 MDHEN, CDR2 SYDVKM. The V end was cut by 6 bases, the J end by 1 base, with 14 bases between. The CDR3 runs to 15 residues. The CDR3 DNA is TGTGCCAGCAGCCCGCGGGGGCGGGGCACAGATACGCAGTATTTT. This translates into CASSPRGRGTDTQYF.

The CDR3, as DNA: TGTGCCAGCAGCTTACAAGCGGGAAGGGAGACCCAGTACTTC. Its protein is CASSLQAGRETQYF. J is TRBJ2-5 and V is TRBV7-9; TRBD2 matches 7 bases. V was clipped by 2 bases and J by 5 bases; unmatched bases: 5. Germline assignment: CDR1 SEHNR and CDR2 FQNEAQ (reference sequence). The CDR3 totals 14 residues.

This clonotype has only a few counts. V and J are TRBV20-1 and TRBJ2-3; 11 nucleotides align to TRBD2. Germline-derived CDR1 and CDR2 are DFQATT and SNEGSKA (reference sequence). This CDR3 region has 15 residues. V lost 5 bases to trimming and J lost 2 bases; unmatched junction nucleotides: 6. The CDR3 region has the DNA TGCAGTGCTCTTATAGCGGGAGGGCCCACAGATACGCAGTATTTT. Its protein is CSALIAGGPTDTQYF.

CDR3 region: CASSSPQGIDTGELFF. The CDR3 DNA is TGTGCCAGCAGTTCCCCCCAGGGAATCGACACCGGGGAGCTGTTTTTT. The rearrangement joins TRBV12-3 or TRBV12-4 to TRBJ2-2; possibly TRBD1 for D (5 bases). Trimming took 4 bases from V and 3 from J, leaving 15 bases between them. The CDR3 is 16 residues long.

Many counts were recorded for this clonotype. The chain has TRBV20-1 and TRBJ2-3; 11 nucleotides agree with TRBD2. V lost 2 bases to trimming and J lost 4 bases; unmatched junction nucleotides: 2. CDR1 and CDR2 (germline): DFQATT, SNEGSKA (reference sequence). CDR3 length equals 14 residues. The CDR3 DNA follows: TGCAGTGCTAGACTAGCGGGAGGCCCAGATACGCAGTATTTT. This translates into CSARLAGGPDTQYF.

The CDR3 is CASSIMTGRSNQPQHF. As DNA, the CDR3 is TGTGCCAGTAGTATAATGACAGGGAGAAGCAATCAGCCCCAGCATTTT. This sequence joins TRBV19 and TRBJ1-5; 7 positions match TRBD1. The CDR3 is made up of 16 amino acids. Per germline, CDR1 LNHDA and CDR2 SQIVND (reference sequence). V lost 2 bases to trimming and J lost 1 base; unmatched junction nucleotides: 5.

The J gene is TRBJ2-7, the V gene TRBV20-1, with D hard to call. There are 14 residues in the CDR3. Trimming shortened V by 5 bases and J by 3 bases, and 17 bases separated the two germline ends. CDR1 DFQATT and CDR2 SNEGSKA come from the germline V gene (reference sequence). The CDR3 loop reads CSAAPFRESYEQYF. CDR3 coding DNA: TGCAGTGCTGCGCCATTTCGTGAGAGCTACGAGCAGTACTTC.